A single sample is the source of the 31 T cell receptor beta chains below, sequenced in a study of a mutant IDH1 vaccine in newly diagnosed glioma. For these TCRs, the target antigens are not known. Time point noted: week 23, last vaccination. In every dose of vaccine, 300 ug of mutant IDH1 20-mer peptide was given alongside topical imiquimod. Method: immunoSEQ multiplex PCR; TCRdb's copy keeps in-frame clones and lacks some. The data show approximately 70,000 clones, 84% seen once. This material consisted of PBMCs, taken from a glioma patient whose treatment included an IDH1 peptide vaccine. Receptor source: a young man with glioma.

This rearrangement joins TRBV6-5 to TRBJ1-1; the D gene is possibly TRBD1 (5 bases). This CDR3 spans 13 amino acids. Trimming shortened V by 0 bases and J by 7 bases, and 9 bases separated the two germline ends. Per the germline V gene, CDR1 is MNHEY and CDR2 is SVGAGI. The CDR3 DNA follows: TGTGCCAGCAGTTACTCGAGAAGGGGTGAAGCTTTCTTT. Translating gives CASSYSRRGEAFF.

This clone was observed once. The V and J genes are TRBV11-2 and TRBJ2-7, with D unresolved. Germline V lookup: CDR1 SGHAT, CDR2 FQNNGV. V was clipped by 1 base and J by 7 bases, with 8 bases between them. The CDR3 is made up of 12 amino acids. CDR3 nucleotide sequence: TGTGCCAGCAGCTTAGCCCGTCGGGAGCAGTACTTC. It encodes CASSLARREQYF.

The rearrangement links TRBV19 to TRBJ2-7; TRBD1 matches at 9 bases. CDR3 length: 14 residues. V lost 1 base to trimming and J lost 5 bases; unmatched junction nucleotides: 3. Germline CDR1 is LNHDA and CDR2 is SQIVND (reference sequence). For the CDR3, the DNA is TGTGCCAGTAGTATAGTGGACAGGGGCAACGAGCAGTACTTC. It codes for CASSIVDRGNEQYF.

This chain uses TRBV7-9 with TRBJ1-2; D unclear. CDR3 length: 13 residues. CDR1 and CDR2 (germline): SEHNR, FQNEAQ (reference sequence). V was shortened by 5 bases and J by 8 bases, with 15 bases between the two germline ends. The CDR3 protein is CASSPRTREGYTF. In DNA, the CDR3 is TGTGCCAGCAGCCCAAGGACGAGGGAAGGCTACACCTTC.

The V call is TRBV11-2, the J call TRBJ2-3; D is uncertain. With 6 bases removed from V and 4 bases from J, the gap between germline ends came to 14 bases. Germline lookup yields CDR1 SGHAT and CDR2 FQNNGV. This CDR3 spans 14 amino acids. The CDR3 coding sequence is TGTGCCAGCAGTTACGGACCTGGGGCAGATACGCAGTATTTT. As protein: CASSYGPGADTQYF. The entire variable domain, with the rest obtained from reference TRBV11-2 and TRBJ2-3, is as follows: EAGVAQSPRYKIIEKRQSVAFWCNPISGHATLYWYQQILGQGPKLLIQFQNNGVVDDSQLPKDRFSAERLKGVDSTLKIQPAKLEDSAVYLCASSYGPGADTQYFGPGTRLTVL.

The chain is built from TRBV7-9 and TRBJ1-3; no clear D gene. This CDR3 is built from 14 residues. Germline V gives CDR1 SEHNR, CDR2 FQNEAQ (reference sequence). Trimming shortened V by 3 bases and J by 2 bases, and 8 bases separated the two germline ends. In DNA form, the CDR3 reads TGTGCCAGCAGCTTGGCGGGGACTGGAAACACCATATATTTT. The encoded protein is CASSLAGTGNTIYF.

This clone ranks as medium-sized. The rearrangement joins TRBV9 to TRBJ2-7, with 8 bases aligning to TRBD2. In germline, CDR1 is SGDLS, CDR2 YYNGEE. This CDR3 spans 17 amino acids. With V trimmed by 3 bases and J by 3 bases, 14 bases remained unmatched. The CDR3 DNA reads as TGTGCCAGCAGCGGGGGACTCTTGCCGGGACTAGACTACGAGCAGTACTTC. It translates to CASSGGLLPGLDYEQYF.

For this clone: The sample holds other DNA sequences that translate to the same CDR3. The chain recombines TRBV5-1 with TRBJ1-4; D is uncertain. Deletions cut 4 bases from V and 5 bases from J, with 12 bases between. CDR3 length equals 14 residues. The V gene's germline CDR1 is SGHRS and CDR2 YFSETQ. The CDR3: CASSPEWNNEKLFF. DNA for the CDR3: TGCGCCAGCAGCCCGGAGTGGAACAATGAAAAACTGTTTTTT.

The J gene is TRBJ1-1, the V gene TRBV7-9, with TRBD1 matching over 9 bases. V trimming: 5 bases; J trimming: 0 bases; junction bases outside the gene matches: 10. The CDR3 runs 17 residues. From germline, CDR1 is SEHNR and CDR2 FQNEAQ (reference sequence). The CDR3 nucleotides read TGTGCCAGCAGCCACAACAGGGGGCAGACCATGAACACTGAAGCTTTCTTT. Translated, it gives CASSHNRGQTMNTEAFF.

J is TRBJ2-5 and V is TRBV10-3; D possibly uses TRBD1 or TRBD2 (5 bases each). Trimming cost V 4 bases and J 3 bases, with 9 bases left between them. Germline V gene lookup returns CDR1 ENHRY and CDR2 SYGVKD. This CDR3 has 13 amino acids. In DNA form, the CDR3 reads TGTGCCATCAGTGGGAGAGGGGAAGAGACCCAGTACTTC. It translates to CAISGRGEETQYF.

The chain joins TRBV10-3 to TRBJ1-1, with D perhaps matching TRBD1 (5 bases). CDR3 size: 13 residues. The V gene lost 6 bases and the J gene lost 0 bases, with 8 bases spanning the gap. Germline lookup yields CDR1 ENHRY and CDR2 SYGVKD. The CDR3 is CAIRDSLNTEAFF. The CDR3 nucleotides are TGTGCCATCAGAGACAGTCTGAACACTGAAGCTTTCTTT.

The gene calls are TRBV4-3 and TRBJ2-7; TRBD2 is a possible D gene (6 bases). Looked up from germline, CDR1 is LGHNA and CDR2 is YSLEER. This CDR3 region has 15 residues. V shed 0 bases and J shed 2 bases, with 11 bases lying between them. CDR3 sequence (DNA): TGCGCCAGCAGCCAAGATTGGGAGGCAACCTACGAGCAGTACTTC. This codes for CASSQDWEATYEQYF.

The rearrangement uses TRBV6-5 and TRBJ1-4; 9 nucleotides line up with TRBD1. Germline-derived CDR1 and CDR2 are MNHEY and SVGAGI. Unmatched junction bases numbered 9, after V lost 2 bases and J lost 8 bases. The CDR3 runs 16 residues. The CDR3: CASSYAKTGGGEKLFF. As DNA, the CDR3 is TGTGCCAGCAGTTACGCTAAGACAGGGGGTGGGGAAAAACTGTTTTTT.

This sequence joins TRBV4-3 and TRBJ1-2, with TRBD1 identical over 12 bases. The germline CDR1 and CDR2 sequences are LGHNA and YSLEER. CDR3 length: 14 amino acids. J lost 8 bases, V lost 5 bases, and 6 bases had no gene match. The DNA of the CDR3 is TGCGCCAGCAGCGCGGGACAGGGGGCGAAGGGCTACACCTTC. Protein: CASSAGQGAKGYTF.

The DNA of the CDR3 is TGTGCCTGGAGTCGGGCGACTGAAGCTTTCTTT. Translated, it gives CAWSRATEAFF. V and J are TRBV30 and TRBJ1-1; D gene unclear. Trimming shortened V by 2 bases and J by 5 bases, and 6 bases separated the two germline ends. Per the germline V gene, CDR1 is GTSNPN and CDR2 is SVGIG (reference sequence). The CDR3 is 11 amino acids. Complete variable domain (other parts from reference TRBV30 and TRBJ1-1): SQTIHQWPATLVQPVGSPLSLECTVEGTSNPNLYWYRQAAGRGLQLLFYSVGIGQISSEVPQNLSASRPQDRQFILSSKKLLLSDSGFYLCAWSRATEAFFGQGTRLTVV.

The chain is built from TRBV2 and TRBJ1-1; TRBD1 matches at 8 bases. V trimming: 5 bases; J trimming: 0 bases; junction bases outside the gene matches: 5. The CDR3 extends over 15 amino acids. Looked up from germline, CDR1 is SNHLY and CDR2 is FYNNEI. The CDR3 sequence: CASSTGTGMNTEAFF. The CDR3 DNA follows: TGTGCCAGCAGTACCGGGACAGGTATGAACACTGAAGCTTTCTTT.

The J gene is TRBJ2-7, the V gene TRBV4-2, with D perhaps matching TRBD2 (6 bases). The CDR3 has 15 amino acids. CDR1 and CDR2 (germline): LGHNA, YNFKEQ. The germline V and J ends were trimmed by 0 bases and 3 bases, with 12 bases remaining between them. The CDR3 DNA is TGTGCCAGCAGCCAAGACCCGGACGGGGGCTACGAGCAGTACTTC. Protein: CASSQDPDGGYEQYF.

The V and J genes are TRBV25-1 and TRBJ1-1; no clear D. V lost 4 bases to trimming and J lost 4 bases, with 7 bases between them. CDR1 is MGHDK, CDR2 SYGVNS, per germline. The CDR3 covers 12 residues. CDR3 nucleotide sequence: TGTGCCAGCAGTGTGCATGGCACTGAAGCTTTCTTT. This sequence encodes CASSVHGTEAFF.

V usage is TRBV7-6 and J usage is TRBJ2-1; TRBD2 agrees at 13 bases. V lost 4 bases, J lost 4 bases, and 1 base stayed unmatched. Looked up from germline, CDR1 is SGHVS and CDR2 is FNYEAQ. CDR3 length: 15 residues. The CDR3 region is CASSWTSGGYNEQFF. Written as DNA, the CDR3 is TGTGCCAGCAGCTGGACTAGCGGGGGTTACAATGAGCAGTTCTTC.

This chain links TRBV4-3 with TRBJ2-7; TRBD2 aligns across 9 bases. The CDR3 spans 16 residues. Germline values: CDR1 LGHNA, CDR2 YSLEER. J was trimmed by 4 bases and V by 0 bases; bases with no gene match: 7. CDR3 in amino acids: CASSQERAGGRYEQYF. The CDR3 nucleotides are TGCGCCAGCAGCCAAGAAAGGGCGGGGGGGCGATACGAGCAGTACTTC.

The rearrangement joins TRBV9 to TRBJ1-2; perhaps TRBD1 as D (5 bases). The germline V and J ends were trimmed by 0 bases and 3 bases, with 15 bases remaining between them. The V gene's germline CDR1 is SGDLS and CDR2 YYNGEE. The CDR3 has 16 amino acids. CDR3 residues: CASSVGGADRDYGYTF. The CDR3 nucleotides read TGTGCCAGCAGCGTAGGGGGCGCGGACCGGGACTATGGCTACACCTTC.

The V and J genes are TRBV4-3 and TRBJ1-5; the D is unclear. Germline CDR1 and CDR2: LGHNA and YSLEER. The V end was cut by 0 bases, the J end by 4 bases, with 16 bases between. The CDR3 contains 17 residues. CDR3 in amino acids: CASSQDISRRGNQPQHF. The CDR3 DNA reads TGCGCCAGCAGCCAAGATATCTCCAGGAGAGGGAATCAGCCCCAGCATTTT.

V and J are TRBV4-2 and TRBJ2-7, with TRBD2 as a possible D gene (6 bases). CDR1 LGHNA and CDR2 YNFKEQ come from the germline V gene. This CDR3 region has 16 residues. V was pared by 3 bases and J by 2 bases, with 17 bases between. The CDR3 DNA follows: TGTGCCAGCAGCCAGGCGGGGCAGTATCAGCCCTACGAGCAGTACTTC. It codes for CASSQAGQYQPYEQYF.

This chain links TRBV29-1 with TRBJ2-7, with D possibly being TRBD1 (6 bases). The ends were cut back, 1 base at V and 3 bases at J, with 7 bases in the middle. Germline CDR1 and CDR2: SQVTM and ANQGSEA. CDR3 length: 12 amino acids. The CDR3 sequence: CSVEGTDYEQYF. The CDR3 DNA sequence: TGCAGCGTTGAAGGGACAGACTACGAGCAGTACTTC.

The gene calls are TRBV12-5 and TRBJ2-7; D may match TRBD1 or TRBD2 (6 bases each). The CDR3 runs to 18 residues. CDR1 LGHNT and CDR2 FRNRAP come from the germline V gene. Trimming removed 0 bases from V and 2 bases from J, with 20 bases in between. The CDR3 bases are TGTGCTAGTGGTTTGGTACGTGGGAACAGGGAGGTTACCTACGAGCAGTACTTC. This sequence encodes CASGLVRGNREVTYEQYF.

This clone was seen only once. The gene calls are TRBV7-2 and TRBJ2-5; a weak D match, TRBD2 (6 bases). Trimming shortened V by 6 bases and J by 3 bases, and 14 bases separated the two germline ends. This CDR3 contains 14 residues. Germline loops: CDR1 SGHTA, CDR2 FQGNSA. The CDR3 region has the DNA TGTGCCAGCAGTTTCCTGGGCGGGAAAGAGACCCAGTACTTC. Translating gives CASSFLGGKETQYF.

This chain joins TRBV28 and TRBJ1-1; unclear D gene. Germline CDR1 is MDHEN and CDR2 is SYDVKM. This CDR3 comprises 11 residues. V was clipped by 11 bases and J by 6 bases, with 13 bases between them. The CDR3: CALLHGAEAFF. Here the CDR3 DNA reads TGTGCCTTATTACATGGCGCTGAAGCTTTCTTT.

The chain combines TRBV6-5 with TRBJ1-6; D is undetermined. Trimming removed 7 bases at V and 0 bases at J, with 4 bases between. The CDR3 runs 13 residues. CDR1 is MNHEY and CDR2 is SVGAGI in the germline V gene. CDR3 protein: CASTDSYNSPLHF. CDR3 coding DNA: TGTGCCAGCACTGACTCCTATAATTCACCCCTCCACTTT.

V and J are TRBV29-1 and TRBJ1-2; D unresolved. The CDR3 sequence is 13 residues long. V gave up 3 bases and J gave up 4 bases, with 12 bases separating them. Germline-derived CDR1 and CDR2 are SQVTM and ANQGSEA. CDR3 nucleotides: TGCAGCGTTGACCCCGGGCGCATCTATGGCTACACCTTC. Amino acid sequence: CSVDPGRIYGYTF.

The gene calls are TRBV18 and TRBJ1-2, with D possibly matching TRBD1 (6 bases). Germline V lookup: CDR1 KGHSH, CDR2 LQKENI. The germline V and J ends were trimmed by 4 bases and 3 bases, with 9 bases remaining between them. This CDR3 has 13 amino acids. The CDR3 nucleotides are TGTGCCAGCTCACAGGGGGTGGACTATGGCTACACCTTC. It codes for CASSQGVDYGYTF. The full variable domain, rest sourced from reference TRBV18 and TRBJ1-2, is NAGVMQNPRHLVRRRGQEARLRCSPMKGHSHVYWYRQLPEEGLKFMVYLQKENIIDESGMPKERFSAEFPKEGPSILRIQQVVRGDSAAYFCASSQGVDYGYTFGSGTRLTVV.

V is TRBV6-1 and J is TRBJ1-1; 7 nucleotides line up with TRBD1. The CDR3 sequence is 15 residues long. V gave up 4 bases and J gave up 1 base; unmatched junction bases: 6. Looked up from germline, CDR1 is MNHNS and CDR2 is SASEGT. Here the CDR3 DNA reads TGTGCCAGCAGTGCACAGGGGACTGGGAACACTGAAGCTTTCTTT. It encodes CASSAQGTGNTEAFF.